This T cell receptor (beta chain) was sequenced for a study of blood T cell repertoires in COVID-19. Trimming shortened V by 0 bases and J by 9 bases, and 6 bases separated the two germline ends. The CDR3 sequence is 13 residues long. Germline V gene lookup returns CDR1 WNHNN and CDR2 SYGVQD (reference sequence). Some clones are missing from TCRdb's copy, which holds only in-frame ones; the method was immunoSEQ multiplex PCR. The profile shows hundreds of thousands of clones, roughly 85% of them singletons. The source material was PBMCs or T cells enriched from blood (not recorded which). The TCR sequence derives from a woman between 50 and 59 years old who had been exposed to COVID-19. The chain recombines TRBV10-1 with TRBJ1-6, with D uncertain. As DNA, the CDR3 is TGCGCCAGCAGTGAGTCGAAGCGTTCACCCCTCCACTTT. This gives the protein CASSESKRSPLHF.